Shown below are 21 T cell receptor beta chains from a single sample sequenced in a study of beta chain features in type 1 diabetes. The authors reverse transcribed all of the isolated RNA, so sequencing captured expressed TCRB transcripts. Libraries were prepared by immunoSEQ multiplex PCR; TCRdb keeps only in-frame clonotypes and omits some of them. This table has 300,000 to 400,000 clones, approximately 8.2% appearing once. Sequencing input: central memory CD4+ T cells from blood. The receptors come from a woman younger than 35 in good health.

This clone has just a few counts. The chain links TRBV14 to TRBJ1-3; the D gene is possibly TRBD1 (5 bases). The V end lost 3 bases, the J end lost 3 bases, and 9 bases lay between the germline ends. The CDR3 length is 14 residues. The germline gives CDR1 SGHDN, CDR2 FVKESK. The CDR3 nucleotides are TGTGCCAGCAGCCAGTGGGACCGTGGAAACACCATATATTTT. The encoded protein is CASSQWDRGNTIYF.

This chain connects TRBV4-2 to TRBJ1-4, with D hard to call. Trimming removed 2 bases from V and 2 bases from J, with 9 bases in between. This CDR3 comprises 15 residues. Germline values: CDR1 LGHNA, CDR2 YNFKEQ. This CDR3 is CASSQQIQTNEKLFF. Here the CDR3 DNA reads TGTGCCAGCAGCCAACAAATACAGACTAATGAAAAACTGTTTTTT.

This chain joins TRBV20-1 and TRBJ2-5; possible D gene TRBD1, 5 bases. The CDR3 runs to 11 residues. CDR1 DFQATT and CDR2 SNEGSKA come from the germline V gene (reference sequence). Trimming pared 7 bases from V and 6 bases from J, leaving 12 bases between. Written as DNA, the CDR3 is TGCAGTGTGTTCAGGGAAAAGACCCAGTACTTC. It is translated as CSVFREKTQYF.

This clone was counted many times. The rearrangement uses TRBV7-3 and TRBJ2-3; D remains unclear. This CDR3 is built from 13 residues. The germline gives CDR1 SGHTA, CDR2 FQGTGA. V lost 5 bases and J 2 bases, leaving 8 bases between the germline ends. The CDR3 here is CASSPAPTDTQYF. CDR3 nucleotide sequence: TGTGCCAGCAGCCCCGCCCCCACAGATACGCAGTATTTT.

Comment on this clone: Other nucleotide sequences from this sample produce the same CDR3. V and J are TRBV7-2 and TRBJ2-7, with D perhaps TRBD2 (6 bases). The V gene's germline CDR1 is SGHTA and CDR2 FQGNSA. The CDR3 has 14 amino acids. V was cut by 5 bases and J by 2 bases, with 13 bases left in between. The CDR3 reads CASSPTRTTYEQYF. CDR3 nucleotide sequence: TGTGCCAGCAGCCCGACTAGGACCACCTACGAGCAGTACTTC.

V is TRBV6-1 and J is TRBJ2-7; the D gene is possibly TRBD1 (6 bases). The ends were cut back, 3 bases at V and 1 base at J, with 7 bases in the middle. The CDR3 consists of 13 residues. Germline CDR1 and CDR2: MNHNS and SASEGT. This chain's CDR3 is CASSDRGSYEQYF. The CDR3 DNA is TGTGCCAGCAGTGACAGGGGTTCCTACGAGCAGTACTTC.

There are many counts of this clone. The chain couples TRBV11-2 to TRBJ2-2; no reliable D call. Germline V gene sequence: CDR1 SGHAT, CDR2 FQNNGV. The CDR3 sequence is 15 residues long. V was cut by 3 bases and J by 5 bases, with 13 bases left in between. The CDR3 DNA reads TGTGCCAGCAGCTTGCAAATATTCTCGACCGGGGAGCTGTTTTTT. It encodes CASSLQIFSTGELFF.

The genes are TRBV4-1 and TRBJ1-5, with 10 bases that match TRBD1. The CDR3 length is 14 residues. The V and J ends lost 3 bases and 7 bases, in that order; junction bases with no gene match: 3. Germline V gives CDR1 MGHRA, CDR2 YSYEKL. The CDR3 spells CASSQTGGGQPQHF. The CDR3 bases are TGCGCCAGCAGCCAGACAGGGGGCGGCCAGCCCCAGCATTTT.

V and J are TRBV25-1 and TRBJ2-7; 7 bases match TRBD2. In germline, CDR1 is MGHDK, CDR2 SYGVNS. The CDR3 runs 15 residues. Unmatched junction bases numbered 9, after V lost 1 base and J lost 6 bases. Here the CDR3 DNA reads TGTGCCAGCAGTGAATTTGCGGGGGTAGAGGGCGAGCAGTACTTC. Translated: CASSEFAGVEGEQYF.

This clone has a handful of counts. CDR3 in amino acids: CASSPEGMNNEQFF. CDR3 DNA sequence: TGTGCCAGCAGTCCCGAGGGGATGAACAATGAGCAGTTCTTC. The rearrangement joins TRBV2 to TRBJ2-1; D is possibly TRBD1 or TRBD2 (5 bases each). The CDR3 covers 14 residues. Trimming stripped 5 bases from V and 5 bases from J, with 13 bases between. Germline V lookup: CDR1 SNHLY, CDR2 FYNNEI.

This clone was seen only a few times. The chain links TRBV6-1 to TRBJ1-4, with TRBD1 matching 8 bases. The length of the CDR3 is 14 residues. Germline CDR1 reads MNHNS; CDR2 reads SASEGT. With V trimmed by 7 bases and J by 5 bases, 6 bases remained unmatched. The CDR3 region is CASIKDRVNEKLFF. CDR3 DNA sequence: TGTGCCAGCATTAAGGACAGGGTAAATGAAAAACTGTTTTTT.

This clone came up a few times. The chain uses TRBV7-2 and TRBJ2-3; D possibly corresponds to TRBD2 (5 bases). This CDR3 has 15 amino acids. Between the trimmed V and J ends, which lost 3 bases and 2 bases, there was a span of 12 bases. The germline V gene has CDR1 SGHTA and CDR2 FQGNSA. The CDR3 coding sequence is TGTGCCAGCAGCTTCGTACCTAGCTACACAGATACGCAGTATTTT. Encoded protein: CASSFVPSYTDTQYF.

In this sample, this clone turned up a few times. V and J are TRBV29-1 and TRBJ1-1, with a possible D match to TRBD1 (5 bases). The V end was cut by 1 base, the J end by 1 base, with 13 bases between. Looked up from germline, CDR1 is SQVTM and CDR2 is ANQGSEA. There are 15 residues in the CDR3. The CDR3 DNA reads TGCAGCGTTGAAGGTGCCGGAGGGGCGAACACTGAAGCTTTCTTT. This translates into CSVEGAGGANTEAFF.

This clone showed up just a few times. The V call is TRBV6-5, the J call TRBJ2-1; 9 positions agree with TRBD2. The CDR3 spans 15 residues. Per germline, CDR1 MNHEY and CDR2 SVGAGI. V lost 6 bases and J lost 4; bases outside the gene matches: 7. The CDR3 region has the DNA TGTGCCAGCAGCCGAAAGACTAGCGGTTACAATGAGCAGTTCTTC. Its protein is CASSRKTSGYNEQFF.

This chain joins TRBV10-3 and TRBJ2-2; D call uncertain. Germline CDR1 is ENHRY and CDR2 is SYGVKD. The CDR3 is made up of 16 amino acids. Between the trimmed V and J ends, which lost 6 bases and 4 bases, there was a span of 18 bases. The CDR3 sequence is CAISHGSSLGTGELFF. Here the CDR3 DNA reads TGTGCCATCAGCCATGGTTCGAGCTTGGGCACCGGGGAGCTGTTTTTT.

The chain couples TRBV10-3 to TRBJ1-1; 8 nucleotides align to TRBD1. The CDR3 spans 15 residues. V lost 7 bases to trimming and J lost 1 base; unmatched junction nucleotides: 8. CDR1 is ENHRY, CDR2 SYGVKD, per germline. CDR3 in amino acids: CAIKGTGASNTEAFF. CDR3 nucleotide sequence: TGTGCCATCAAGGGGACAGGAGCTTCGAACACTGAAGCTTTCTTT.

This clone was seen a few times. CDR3 DNA sequence: TGTGCCAGCAGCCTGAGCGGGATGATATCCAATGAGCAGTTCTTC. It is translated as CASSLSGMISNEQFF. The rearrangement uses TRBV7-2 and TRBJ2-1, with 7 bases aligning to TRBD2. The CDR3 runs 15 residues. Germline-derived CDR1 and CDR2 are SGHTA and FQGNSA. V lost 5 bases and J lost 6; bases outside the gene matches: 10.

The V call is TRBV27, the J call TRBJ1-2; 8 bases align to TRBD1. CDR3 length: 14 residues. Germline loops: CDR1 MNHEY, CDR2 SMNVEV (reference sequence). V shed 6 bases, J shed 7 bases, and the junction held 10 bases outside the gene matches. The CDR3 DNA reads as TGTGCCAGCAGACGAGCAGGGGGCCCGGGTGGCTACACCTTC. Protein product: CASRRAGGPGGYTF.

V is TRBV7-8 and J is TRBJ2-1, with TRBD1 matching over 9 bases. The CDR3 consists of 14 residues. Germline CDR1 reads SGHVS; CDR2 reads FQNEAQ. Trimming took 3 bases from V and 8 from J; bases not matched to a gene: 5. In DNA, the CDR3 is TGTGCCAGCAGCTTTTATACAGGGGGCCATGAGCAGTTCTTC. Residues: CASSFYTGGHEQFF.

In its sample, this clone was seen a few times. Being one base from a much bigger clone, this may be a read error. The CDR3 protein is CASSLQGNTEAFF. The CDR3 bases are TGTGCCAGCAGTTTACAGGGGAACACTGAAGCTTTCTTT. The J gene is TRBJ1-1, the V gene TRBV27; a weak D match, TRBD1 (5 bases). With 2 bases removed from V and 1 base from J, the gap between germline ends came to 5 bases. There are 13 residues in the CDR3. Germline V lookup: CDR1 MNHEY, CDR2 SMNVEV (reference sequence).

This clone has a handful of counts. The CDR3 loop is CASRTSVSGELFF. The CDR3 DNA sequence: TGTGCCAGCAGGACCTCAGTGTCCGGGGAGCTGTTTTTT. This chain uses TRBV6-6 with TRBJ2-2; D call uncertain. The V end was cut by 6 bases, the J end by 6 bases, with 11 bases between. This CDR3 is built from 13 residues. CDR1 MNHNY and CDR2 SVGAGI come from the germline V gene (reference sequence).